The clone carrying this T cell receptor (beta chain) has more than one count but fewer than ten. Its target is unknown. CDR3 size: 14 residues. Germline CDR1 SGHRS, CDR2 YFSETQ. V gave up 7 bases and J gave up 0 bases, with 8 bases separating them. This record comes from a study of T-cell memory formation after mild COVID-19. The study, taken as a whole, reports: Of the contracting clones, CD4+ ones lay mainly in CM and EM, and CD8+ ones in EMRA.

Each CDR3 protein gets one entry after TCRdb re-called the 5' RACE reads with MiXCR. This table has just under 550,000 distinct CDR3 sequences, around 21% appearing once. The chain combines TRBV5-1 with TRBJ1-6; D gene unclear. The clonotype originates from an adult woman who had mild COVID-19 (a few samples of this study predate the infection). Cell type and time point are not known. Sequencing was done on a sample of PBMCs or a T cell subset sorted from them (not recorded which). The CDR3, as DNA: TGCGCCAGCGGGGATAGCTCCTATAATTCACCCCTCCACTTT. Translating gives CASGDSSYNSPLHF.